The entry below gives a single T cell receptor beta chain sequence along with its context. Its antigen remains unknown. In germline, CDR1 is SGHTA, CDR2 FQGNSA. The V segment lost 5 bases and the J segment 3 bases; nucleotides outside the gene matches: 7. This CDR3 is built from 14 residues. The data were taken from a study of T cell responses to AZD1222 COVID-19 vaccine. Study-wide results and caveats: The study found vaccine-associated CD4 TCRs spanning spike, dominant at 160-218 and 743-854. Baseline seropositivity occurred in only a handful of AZD1222 recipients.

Some clones are missing from TCRdb's copy, which holds only in-frame ones; the method was immunoSEQ multiplex PCR. The sample consists of roughly 99,000 clones, 90% to 95% of them appearing once. The sequences come from peripheral blood, collected on day 0 of AZD1222 vaccination. The chain links TRBV7-2 to TRBJ2-7; 7 positions agree with TRBD1. The receptor was derived from an adult in good health. CDR3 residues: CASSPDRVNYEQYF. The CDR3, as DNA: TGTGCCAGCAGCCCAGACAGGGTAAACTACGAGCAGTACTTC.